Listed here are 21 T cell receptor beta chains from one sample, sequenced in a study of shared clonotypes between healthy human individuals. Clones were sequenced by immunoSEQ multiplex PCR, and TCRdb holds only the in-frame ones, with some missing. The sample includes over 850,000 clones, around 78% of them seen just once. The sample consisted of memory CD4+ T cells from PBMCs. Subset in this sample: CD45RA-negative fraction. The receptor set was obtained from a man younger than 35 in good health. Some clones in this sample may be carry-over from other donors' samples.

V usage is TRBV4-1 and J usage is TRBJ2-7, with a tentative D call TRBD2 (6 bases). The germline V and J ends were trimmed by 4 bases and 0 bases, with 16 bases remaining between them. Germline values: CDR1 MGHRA, CDR2 YSYEKL. There are 16 residues in the CDR3. The CDR3 loop reads CASSPGSLAISYEQYF. The CDR3 bases are TGCGCCAGCAGCCCTGGGTCGCTAGCGATCTCCTACGAGCAGTACTTC.

V and J are TRBV5-6 and TRBJ1-5; D not resolved. Germline CDR1 is SGHDT and CDR2 is YYEEEE. The CDR3 loop spans 15 amino acids. Trimming left V 1 base short and J 2 bases short, with 10 bases between. The CDR3 region is CASSLSILGNQPQHF. CDR3 DNA sequence: TGTGCCAGCAGCTTGTCTATACTCGGCAATCAGCCCCAGCATTTT.

This clone was counted a few times. This chain links TRBV30 with TRBJ1-2, with D perhaps matching TRBD1 (5 bases). The V gene lost 2 bases and the J gene lost 5 bases, with 15 bases spanning the gap. The germline gives CDR1 GTSNPN, CDR2 SVGIG (reference sequence). There are 14 residues in the CDR3. CDR3 nucleotide sequence: TGTGCCTGGAGTAGGGACTCGGGAGGATATGGCTACACCTTC. Amino acid sequence: CAWSRDSGGYGYTF. Drawing the rest from reference TRBV30 and TRBJ1-2, the complete variable domain is SQTIHQWPATLVQPVGSPLSLECTVEGTSNPNLYWYRQAAGRGLQLLFYSVGIGQISSEVPQNLSASRPQDRQFILSSKKLLLSDSGFYLCAWSRDSGGYGYTFGSGTRLTVV.

This chain links TRBV27 with TRBJ2-4; unclear D gene. Germline V CDR1 and CDR2: MNHEY, SMNVEV (reference sequence). Trimming stripped 0 bases from V and 7 bases from J, with 10 bases between. The CDR3 contains 14 residues. The CDR3 sequence: CASSLSTTDNIQYF. Here the CDR3 DNA reads TGTGCCAGCAGTTTATCTACTACCGACAACATTCAGTACTTC.

A word on this clone: The sample contains more than one DNA sequence encoding this CDR3. This rearrangement joins TRBV30 to TRBJ1-5; D is unclear. The CDR3 has 12 residues. V shed 1 base and J shed 4 bases, with 5 bases lying between them. CDR1 and CDR2 (germline): GTSNPN, SVGIG (reference sequence). This chain's CDR3 is CAWSGSNQPQHF. The DNA of the CDR3 is TGTGCCTGGAGTGGAAGTAATCAGCCCCAGCATTTT.

J is TRBJ2-5 and V is TRBV20-1; D is unclear. V was trimmed by 4 bases and J by 5 bases, leaving 5 bases between them. CDR3 length: 10 residues. Germline CDR1 reads DFQATT; CDR2 reads SNEGSKA (reference sequence). The CDR3 sequence is CSAITETQYF. The DNA of the CDR3 is TGCAGTGCTATTACCGAGACCCAGTACTTC.

J is TRBJ2-5 and V is TRBV7-8; the D is unclear. V was pared by 5 bases and J by 0 bases, with 13 bases between. The CDR3 contains 15 residues. In germline, CDR1 is SGHVS, CDR2 FQNEAQ. CDR3 DNA: TGTGCCAGCAGCGTAGGCTCCCAGTACCAAGAGACCCAGTACTTC. It codes for CASSVGSQYQETQYF.

The V call is TRBV2, the J call TRBJ2-1; 8 bases are shared with TRBD2. Germline V gene lookup returns CDR1 SNHLY and CDR2 FYNNEI. The V and J ends lost 7 bases and 6 bases, in that order; junction bases with no gene match: 8. There are 14 residues in the CDR3. The CDR3 here is CASKGGTSINEQFF. For the CDR3, the DNA is TGTGCCAGCAAAGGCGGGACTAGTATCAATGAGCAGTTCTTC.

The CDR3 nucleotides read TGTGCCAGCAGTTTGCCCCTAGCGAGCTACGAGCAGTACTTC. Amino acids: CASSLPLASYEQYF. V and J are TRBV28 and TRBJ2-7, with D possibly being TRBD2 (6 bases). V was cut by 3 bases and J by 3 bases, with 12 bases left in between. CDR3 length: 14 amino acids. CDR1 is MDHEN and CDR2 is SYDVKM in the germline V gene.

The chain has TRBV5-1 and TRBJ2-7, with 9 bases lining up with TRBD2. With 0 bases clipped from V and 3 bases from J, the junction kept 4 bases outside the gene matches. The germline V gene has CDR1 SGHRS and CDR2 YFSETQ. The CDR3 runs 15 residues. The CDR3 nucleotides read TGCGCCAGCAGCTTGGTTGTAGCGGGAGACTACGAGCAGTACTTC. Translating it yields CASSLVVAGDYEQYF.

The chain combines TRBV27 with TRBJ1-2; 9 bases are a match to TRBD1. The CDR3 extends over 16 amino acids. With V trimmed by 4 bases and J by 8 bases, 14 bases remained unmatched. Germline CDR1 and CDR2: MNHEY and SMNVEV (reference sequence). The CDR3 here is CASSSWTGVRPWGYTF. The CDR3 DNA is TGTGCCAGCAGTTCTTGGACAGGGGTTCGCCCCTGGGGCTACACCTTC.

The chain has TRBV7-3 and TRBJ2-1; 7 bases agree with TRBD2. The CDR3 spans 15 residues. CDR1 is SGHTA and CDR2 is FQGTGA in the germline V gene. J was trimmed by 2 bases and V by 3 bases; bases with no gene match: 4. The CDR3 spells CASSFLGTTYNEQFF. As DNA, the CDR3 is TGTGCCAGCAGCTTCTTGGGGACTACCTACAATGAGCAGTTCTTC.

The V gene is TRBV5-6, the J gene TRBJ2-1, with 9 bases fitting TRBD1. This CDR3 has 16 amino acids. Trimming took 2 bases from V and 3 from J; bases not matched to a gene: 6. Germline loops: CDR1 SGHDT, CDR2 YYEEEE. The CDR3 sequence is CASSLYPGQGYNEQFF. The CDR3 DNA reads as TGTGCCAGCAGCTTATACCCGGGACAGGGCTACAATGAGCAGTTCTTC.

This clone came up once. The CDR3 loop reads CASSLARGDYGYTF. The DNA of the CDR3 is TGTGCCAGCAGCTTAGCGCGGGGAGACTATGGCTACACCTTC. The chain employs TRBV7-9 and TRBJ1-2; no clear D gene. Looked up from germline, CDR1 is SEHNR and CDR2 is FQNEAQ (reference sequence). CDR3 length: 14 amino acids. The ends were cut back, 0 bases at V and 3 bases at J, with 8 bases in the middle.

The gene calls are TRBV25-1 and TRBJ1-6, with D uncertain. V lost 8 bases and J lost 10, with 21 bases in between. Germline V CDR1 and CDR2: MGHDK, SYGVNS. The CDR3 is 15 amino acids. CDR3 DNA sequence: TGTGCCAGCCTTATCTCGGGGTCCCTCCAATCACCCCTCCACTTT. Amino acids: CASLISGSLQSPLHF.

Comments on this clone: The sample holds other DNA sequences that translate to the same CDR3. CDR3 bases: TGTGCCAGCAGCTCACCGGGACAGGGAGAGACCCAGTACTTC. It specifies CASSSPGQGETQYF. This chain links TRBV7-9 with TRBJ2-5, with 9 bases that match TRBD1. Losses at the gene ends were 4 bases for V and 4 bases for J; bases not matched to a gene: 4. The CDR3 has 14 residues. The germline V gene encodes CDR1 SEHNR and CDR2 FQNEAQ (reference sequence).

The chain combines TRBV4-3 with TRBJ2-5; 10 nucleotides line up with TRBD1. The CDR3 contains 15 residues. V shed 6 bases, J shed 5 bases, and the junction held 9 bases outside the gene matches. Per germline, CDR1 LGHNA and CDR2 YSLEER. CDR3 sequence (DNA): TGCGCCAGCAGTGCTACCGGGACAGGGGTGGAGACCCAGTACTTC. Its protein product is CASSATGTGVETQYF.

This clone was seen once. The chain uses TRBV27 and TRBJ2-7; TRBD1 or TRBD2 may be the D gene (6 bases each). V lost 1 base, J lost 3 bases, and 10 bases lay in between. CDR1 is MNHEY, CDR2 SMNVEV, per germline (reference sequence). CDR3 length equals 14 residues. CDR3 sequence: CASSLYGGLYEQYF. Here the CDR3 DNA reads TGTGCCAGCAGTTTATATGGGGGGCTCTACGAGCAGTACTTC.

The V and J genes are TRBV1 and TRBJ2-1; the table's TRBD2 call for D was not verified on the DNA. TRBV1 is a recognized pseudogene. The CDR3 covers 15 residues. In nucleotides, the CDR3 is TGCACCAGCAGTCCGGGACTAGCGGGAGACAATGAGCAGTTCTTC. It encodes CTSSPGLAGDNEQFF.

The V and J genes are TRBV30 and TRBJ1-4; possible D gene TRBD1, 5 bases. V lost 2 bases, J lost 4 bases, and 8 bases lay in between. Germline CDR1 reads GTSNPN; CDR2 reads SVGIG (reference sequence). CDR3 size: 13 residues. The CDR3 DNA reads TGTGCCTGGAGTCTGACAGTTAATGAAAAACTGTTTTTT. It translates to CAWSLTVNEKLFF. Combining the CDR3 with reference TRBV30 and TRBJ1-4 gives the whole variable domain SQTIHQWPATLVQPVGSPLSLECTVEGTSNPNLYWYRQAAGRGLQLLFYSVGIGQISSEVPQNLSASRPQDRQFILSSKKLLLSDSGFYLCAWSLTVNEKLFFGSGTQLSVL.

This chain links TRBV5-1 with TRBJ2-1, with D perhaps matching TRBD1 (6 bases). This CDR3 is 15 amino acids long. Between the trimmed V and J ends, which lost 7 bases and 3 bases, there was a span of 17 bases. Per germline, CDR1 SGHRS and CDR2 YFSETQ. CDR3 in amino acids: CASGGHLPHYNEQFF. CDR3 nucleotides: TGCGCCAGCGGGGGACACCTACCACACTACAATGAGCAGTTCTTC.